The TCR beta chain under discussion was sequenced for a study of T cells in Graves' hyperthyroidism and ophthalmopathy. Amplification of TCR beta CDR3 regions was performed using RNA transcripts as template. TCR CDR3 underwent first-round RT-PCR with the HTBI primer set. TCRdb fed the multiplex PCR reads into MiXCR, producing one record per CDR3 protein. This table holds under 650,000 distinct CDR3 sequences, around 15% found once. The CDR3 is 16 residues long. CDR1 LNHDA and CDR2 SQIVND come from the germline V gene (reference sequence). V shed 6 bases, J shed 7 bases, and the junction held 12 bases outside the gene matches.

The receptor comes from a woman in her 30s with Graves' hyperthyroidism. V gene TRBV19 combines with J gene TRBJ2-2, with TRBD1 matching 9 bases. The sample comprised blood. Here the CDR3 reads CASRERRDRVGGELFF. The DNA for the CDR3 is TGTGCCAGTAGGGAACGCCGGGACAGGGTTGGCGGGGAGCTGTTTTTT.